This T cell receptor (beta chain) is drawn from a study of cytomegalovirus exposure and HLA in healthy donors. The length of the CDR3 is 13 residues. CDR1 and CDR2 (germline): MNHEY, SMNVEV (reference sequence). V gave up 2 bases and J gave up 2 bases, with 7 bases separating them. Comment on this clone: Its antigen is undetermined.

Use of 60 Vbeta and 13 Jbeta primers characterized the PCR. The repertoire was sequenced with immunoSEQ multiplex PCR; TCRdb's copy has only in-frame clones and lacks some. The sample has 65,000 or so clones; less than 70% are singletons. Study results and caveats: Per a later analysis, HLA-associated TCR beta chains showed more clonal expansion than other, equally common TCR beta chains. As a later analysis showed, a missense DCLRE1C variant was linked to trimming of TCR beta V- and J-genes. Common viral pathogens seemed to be connected with several of the most significant clusters, according to a later analysis. In a later analysis, at a false discovery rate of 0.05, approximately 15,000 TCR beta sequences matched HLA alleles.

The source is a young man in good health and CMV-seronegative. J is TRBJ2-7 and V is TRBV27; D unclear. Sequencing was performed on PBMCs. The CDR3 coding sequence is TGTGCCAGCAGTTTAGCACAGCCCTACGAGCAGTACTTC. It yields the protein CASSLAQPYEQYF.